This TCR beta chain derives from a study of shared clonotypes between healthy human individuals. Method: immunoSEQ multiplex PCR; TCRdb's copy keeps in-frame clones and lacks some. The sample lists around 350,000 clones; roughly 80% were seen once. Worth noting for this clone: The target antigen is unknown.

This CDR3 region has 14 residues. V lost 3 bases to trimming and J lost 7 bases, with 14 bases between them. Germline V gives CDR1 SGHDT, CDR2 YYEEEE. Study-wide results and caveats: Tissues were not sampled, only blood, and their repertoires likely differ. How much donors shared clonotypes was expected to be affected by sequencing depth. Clonotypes that were shared across a few donors made up approximately 5% of naive CD4 clonotypes. The study drew on few donors, limiting represented genetic and exposure-history diversity.

V gene TRBV5-6 combines with J gene TRBJ1-5; possibly TRBD1 for D (6 bases). The clonotype was recovered from a man younger than 45 in good health. Material for sequencing was memory CD4+ T cells sorted from blood. Stated subset: CD45RA-negative fraction. CDR3 DNA sequence: TGTGCCAGCAGCTCGAGGTGGGGGCAACAGCCCCAGCATTTT. It codes for CASSSRWGQQPQHF.